The next 26 T cell receptor beta chains were all read from a single sample in a study of T-cell reconstitution after alpha-beta-depleted transplantation in children. The TCRbeta library incorporated unique molecular identifiers. TCRdb re-called the PCR reads with MiXCR, one entry per CDR3 protein. The top ten hold roughly 28% of the sample, which has 800,000 to 1,000,000 distinct CDR3 sequences, roughly 31% seen once. Sequencing was performed on PBMCs, mostly from graft donor cells, taken 360 days after TCRalphabeta/CD19-depleted stem cell transplant. The receptors originated from a boy less than two years old who had a stem cell transplant for SCID, so the T cells may come from the graft donor.

V gene TRBV12-3 or TRBV12-4 combines with J gene TRBJ2-1; 7 bases agree with TRBD2. Unmatched junction bases numbered 5, after V lost 3 bases and J lost 3 bases. The CDR3 sequence is 15 residues long. The CDR3 nucleotides read TGTGCCAGCAGTTTGAGCCGGGGGGTCTACAATGAGCAGTTCTTC. Translating it yields CASSLSRGVYNEQFF.

This clonotype was seen ten or more times. The rearrangement links TRBV6-5 to TRBJ2-5; TRBD2 matches 9 bases. The CDR3 has 16 residues. The germline V gene has CDR1 MNHEY and CDR2 SVGAGI. V trimming: 2 bases; J trimming: 2 bases; junction bases outside the gene matches: 6. The CDR3 sequence is CASSYAVSGGQETQYF. In DNA, the CDR3 is TGTGCCAGCAGTTACGCCGTTAGCGGGGGACAAGAGACCCAGTACTTC.

Only a few counts were recorded for this clonotype. The chain joins TRBV6-2 or TRBV6-3 to TRBJ1-5; tentatively, D is TRBD1 (6 bases). The CDR3 contains 14 residues. CDR1 is MNHEY, CDR2 SVGEGT, per germline. Trimming pared 6 bases from V and 6 bases from J, leaving 15 bases between. The CDR3 sequence is CASSRPGVGQPQHF. As DNA, the CDR3 is TGTGCCAGCAGCCGCCCAGGGGTGGGTCAGCCCCAGCATTTT.

This clonotype was seen only a few times. The rearrangement uses TRBV12-3 or TRBV12-4 and TRBJ2-5; D remains ambiguous. The CDR3 loop spans 14 amino acids. Trimming removed 6 bases at V and 2 bases at J, with 13 bases between. The CDR3 loop is CASSLYKRQETQYF. The CDR3 region has the DNA TGTGCCAGCAGCCTTTACAAACGGCAAGAGACCCAGTACTTC.

This chain connects TRBV19 to TRBJ2-2, with D tentatively TRBD1 (5 bases). The ends were cut back, 7 bases at V and 3 bases at J, with 9 bases in the middle. Germline V gene lookup returns CDR1 LNHDA and CDR2 SQIVND (reference sequence). There are 13 residues in the CDR3. CDR3: CASKGRDTGELFF. The CDR3 DNA is TGTGCCAGTAAGGGCAGGGACACCGGGGAGCTGTTTTTT.

The gene calls are TRBV25-1 and TRBJ2-7; TRBD1 is a possible D gene (5 bases). CDR3 length: 14 amino acids. The V and J ends lost 3 bases and 5 bases respectively, with 14 bases between them. Germline V gene data show CDR1 as MGHDK and CDR2 as SYGVNS. In DNA, the CDR3 is TGTGCCAGCAGTGATACTCTCAGGGCAAACGAGCAGTACTTC. It encodes CASSDTLRANEQYF.

This clonotype came up a few times. The V call is TRBV3-1, the J call TRBJ2-5; either TRBD1 or TRBD2 may supply D (5 bases each). This CDR3 region has 16 residues. The germline V and J ends were trimmed by 3 bases and 5 bases, with 19 bases remaining between them. Germline-derived CDR1 and CDR2 are LGHDT and YNNKEL (reference sequence). CDR3 loop: CASSHGTGGVWETQYF. The CDR3 DNA is TGTGCCAGCAGCCATGGGACGGGCGGTGTGTGGGAGACCCAGTACTTC.

This clonotype was counted only a few times. The genes are TRBV7-8 and TRBJ2-3, with TRBD2 matching 10 bases. Losses at the gene ends were 5 bases for V and 1 base for J; bases not matched to a gene: 6. The CDR3 has 16 residues. Germline CDR1 SGHVS, CDR2 FQNEAQ. DNA for the CDR3: TGTGCCAGCAGCCTCTTCGGACTAGCGGGCACAGATACGCAGTATTTT. Its protein is CASSLFGLAGTDTQYF. The variable domain in full, with the rest retrieved from reference TRBV7-8 and TRBJ2-3, is GAGVSQSPRYKVAKRGQDVALRCDPISGHVSLFWYQQALGQGPEFLTYFQNEAQLDKSGLPSDRFFAERPEGSVSTLKIQRTQQEDSAVYLCASSLFGLAGTDTQYFGPGTRLTVL.

The chain employs TRBV5-6 and TRBJ2-2, with 8 bases lining up with TRBD1. The germline CDR1 and CDR2 sequences are SGHDT and YYEEEE. With 4 bases clipped from V and 5 bases from J, the junction kept 7 bases outside the gene matches. The CDR3 sequence is 15 residues long. The DNA of the CDR3 is TGTGCCAGCAGCCAGGACAGGGTGGAAACCGGGGAGCTGTTTTTT. Encoded protein: CASSQDRVETGELFF.

This clonotype was recorded a few times. V gene TRBV7-9 combines with J gene TRBJ2-5, with 8 bases identical to TRBD1. CDR3 length: 15 residues. V shed 5 bases, J shed 3 bases, and the junction held 8 bases outside the gene matches. Germline CDR1 reads SEHNR; CDR2 reads FQNEAQ (reference sequence). DNA of the CDR3: TGTGCCAGCAGCCCGGACAGGGTGCTCGAAGAGACCCAGTACTTC. Translating it yields CASSPDRVLEETQYF.

The chain uses TRBV2 and TRBJ2-5, with D perhaps TRBD1 (6 bases). This CDR3 has 14 amino acids. V was clipped by 9 bases and J by 2 bases, with 16 bases between them. The germline gives CDR1 SNHLY, CDR2 FYNNEI. The CDR3 DNA sequence: TGTGCCAGGCTGATCGGGACAAAACAAGAGACCCAGTACTTC. It yields the protein CARLIGTKQETQYF.

Many counts were recorded for this clonotype. V gene TRBV5-1 combines with J gene TRBJ2-1, with 7 bases matching TRBD1. CDR1 and CDR2 (germline): SGHRS, YFSETQ. V was pared by 7 bases and J by 0 bases, with 16 bases of the junction left unmatched. The CDR3 is made up of 18 amino acids. For the CDR3, the DNA is TGCGCCAGCTTACCCTCTTCTACAGGGGAAAGCTCCTACAATGAGCAGTTCTTC. Its protein product is CASLPSSTGESSYNEQFF.

V usage is TRBV4-1 and J usage is TRBJ2-2; 9 nucleotides agree with TRBD2. V was clipped by 4 bases and J by 6 bases; unmatched bases: 12. Per germline, CDR1 MGHRA and CDR2 YSYEKL. The CDR3 is made up of 17 amino acids. The CDR3 sequence is CASSPKGGGARSGELFF. CDR3 nucleotide sequence: TGCGCCAGCAGCCCTAAAGGCGGGGGGGCCCGATCCGGGGAGCTGTTTTTT.

This clonotype was recorded a few times. This chain connects TRBV29-1 to TRBJ1-6, with D perhaps TRBD1 (6 bases). V lost 5 bases and J lost 6, with 11 bases in between. Germline loops: CDR1 SQVTM, CDR2 ANQGSEA. This CDR3 has 13 amino acids. The CDR3 DNA is TGCAGCGTTTGCACAGGGCCTAATTCACCCCTCCACTTT. Its translation is CSVCTGPNSPLHF.

This chain connects TRBV4-1 to TRBJ2-2, with 8 bases matching TRBD1. CDR3 length: 17 residues. Trimming at V came to 2 bases and at J to 0 bases, leaving 5 bases not matched to a gene. Germline assignment: CDR1 MGHRA and CDR2 YSYEKL. The CDR3 sequence: CASSQPPGGSNTGELFF. The CDR3 DNA sequence: TGCGCCAGCAGCCAACCCCCAGGGGGCTCGAACACCGGGGAGCTGTTTTTT.

The chain is built from TRBV12-3 or TRBV12-4 and TRBJ1-5; D is perhaps TRBD1 (6 bases). The CDR3 consists of 15 residues. V was clipped by 1 base and J by 1 base, with 8 bases between them. The chain's CDR3 is CASSLVQGSNQPQHF. In nucleotides, the CDR3 is TGTGCCAGCAGTTTAGTACAGGGCAGCAATCAGCCCCAGCATTTT.

This clonotype was picked up one time. V gene TRBV4-2 combines with J gene TRBJ2-1; either TRBD1 or TRBD2 may supply D (5 bases each). The V and J ends lost 2 bases and 9 bases respectively, with 26 bases between them. This CDR3 spans 18 amino acids. Germline V gene data show CDR1 as LGHNA and CDR2 as YNFKEQ. CDR3 in amino acids: CASSQFSRGKGPQGEQFF. For the CDR3, the DNA is TGTGCCAGCAGCCAATTCTCCCGGGGCAAAGGGCCCCAGGGTGAGCAGTTCTTC.

The V call is TRBV5-1, the J call TRBJ2-1, with unresolved D. The CDR3 length is 16 residues. The V end was cut by 0 bases, the J end by 0 bases, with 10 bases between. In germline, CDR1 is SGHRS, CDR2 YFSETQ. CDR3 sequence: CASSLDTPRSYNEQFF. The CDR3 DNA reads TGCGCCAGCAGCTTGGATACGCCACGCTCCTACAATGAGCAGTTCTTC.

V usage is TRBV5-1 and J usage is TRBJ2-7; D gene uncertain. Germline V CDR1 and CDR2: SGHRS, YFSETQ. The CDR3 contains 13 residues. Deletions cut 5 bases from V and 3 bases from J, with 12 bases between. This CDR3 is CASRNGTSYEQYF. CDR3 in DNA: TGCGCCAGCAGGAACGGTACCAGCTACGAGCAGTACTTC.

The V call is TRBV20-1, the J call TRBJ2-5, with D tentatively TRBD2 (5 bases). With 3 bases removed from V and 5 bases from J, the gap between germline ends came to 13 bases. This CDR3 comprises 13 residues. Germline V gene sequence: CDR1 DFQATT, CDR2 SNEGSKA (reference sequence). The CDR3 DNA reads as TGCAGTGCTAGGGTCCTAGCACGGGAGACCCAGTACTTC. Protein: CSARVLARETQYF.

V gene TRBV5-1 combines with J gene TRBJ2-1; perhaps D is TRBD1 or TRBD2 (5 bases each). The germline CDR1 and CDR2 sequences are SGHRS and YFSETQ. CDR3 length equals 14 residues. V gave up 6 bases and J gave up 6 bases, with 16 bases separating them. CDR3 in DNA: TGCGCCAGCATGGTCGGGGACGGGTTCAATGAGCAGTTCTTC. Its translation is CASMVGDGFNEQFF.

The table lists this clonotype with many counts. The chain uses TRBV7-9 and TRBJ1-3, with D hard to call. Trimming cost V 5 bases and J 0 bases, with 5 bases left between them. The CDR3 has 13 amino acids. Germline CDR1 SEHNR, CDR2 FQNEAQ (reference sequence). The CDR3 is CASSKRSGNTIYF. The CDR3 coding sequence is TGTGCCAGCAGCAAACGCTCTGGAAACACCATATATTTT.

The rearrangement links TRBV6-5 to TRBJ1-5; D unclear. Germline V gene lookup returns CDR1 MNHEY and CDR2 SVGAGI. The CDR3 has 15 amino acids. V gave up 0 bases and J gave up 1 base, with 7 bases separating them. CDR3 DNA sequence: TGTGCCAGCAGTTACTCCCTAGAAAGCAATCAGCCCCAGCATTTT. It translates to CASSYSLESNQPQHF.

This clonotype was seen more than once but under ten times. Written as DNA, the CDR3 is TGTGCCAGCAGCTTACGGGCCGGGCAGAACACTGAAGCTTTCTTT. It specifies CASSLRAGQNTEAFF. V and J are TRBV13 and TRBJ1-1; D not certain. The CDR3 has 15 residues. V lost 2 bases and J 1 base, leaving 11 bases between the germline ends. Per germline, CDR1 PRHDT and CDR2 FYEKMQ (reference sequence). Looking up the rest from reference TRBV13 and TRBJ1-1 gives the full variable domain: AAGVIQSPRHLIKEKRETATLKCYPIPRHDTVYWYQQGPGQDPQFLISFYEKMQSDKGSIPDRFSAQQFSDYHSELNMSSLELGDSALYFCASSLRAGQNTEAFFGQGTRLTVV.

The rearrangement joins TRBV6-1 to TRBJ2-7; D gene unclear. CDR1 MNHNS and CDR2 SASEGT come from the germline V gene. This CDR3 has 16 residues. The V end lost 6 bases, the J end lost 2 bases, and 20 bases lay between the germline ends. The CDR3 reads CASRPLRGARPYEQYF. The CDR3 region has the DNA TGTGCCAGCAGGCCTTTACGAGGCGCCCGTCCCTACGAGCAGTACTTC.

This clonotype was counted between two and nine times. The J gene is TRBJ2-7, the V gene TRBV15, with unresolved D. The CDR3 extends over 15 amino acids. Per the germline V gene, CDR1 is LNHNV and CDR2 is YYDKDF (reference sequence). The germline V and J ends were trimmed by 3 bases and 2 bases, with 14 bases remaining between them. This chain's CDR3 is CATSSNFGSAYEQYF. CDR3 coding DNA: TGTGCCACCAGCAGTAACTTCGGGTCTGCCTACGAGCAGTACTTC. The complete variable domain, with remaining parts taken from reference TRBV15 and TRBJ2-7, reads DAMVIQNPRYQVTQFGKPVTLSCSQTLNHNVMYWYQQKSSQAPKLLFHYYDKDFNNEADTPDNFQSRRPNTSFCFLDIRSPGLGDTAMYLCATSSNFGSAYEQYFGPGTRLTVT.